Shown below are 5 T cell receptor beta chains from a single sample sequenced in a study of regulatory T cells in long-lasting Graves disease. The time point denotes: persistent/refractory GD, antithyroid drugs over 5 years with positive TRAb. PBMCs were the source of the RNA used for TCR sequencing. Building of the TCR beta libraries involved iRepertoire HTBI primers and Arm-PCR of CDR3 regions. MiXCR, applied by TCRdb to the multiplex PCR reads, yields one record per CDR3 protein. This sample has 650,000 to 700,000 distinct CDR3 sequences; 30% occur once, and the top ten carry roughly 46%. The material sequenced was peripheral blood mononuclear cells (PBMCs), taken when the disease was refractory, from a patient treated with antithyroid drugs. The receptor set was obtained from a female donor with Graves disease.

This clonotype was detected only once. The rearrangement joins TRBV4-2 to TRBJ1-2; 12 bases are shared with TRBD1. The CDR3 covers 17 residues. Trimming removed 0 bases from V and 8 bases from J; junction bases left unmatched: 10. CDR1 and CDR2 from the germline V gene are LGHNA and YNFKEQ. This CDR3 reads CASSQEKMGQGARGYTF. The CDR3 nucleotides are TGTGCCAGCAGCCAAGAAAAAATGGGACAGGGGGCTCGGGGCTACACCTTC.

This clonotype was recorded at least ten times. This chain uses TRBV19 with TRBJ2-7; D is tentatively TRBD1 or TRBD2 (5 bases each). Between the trimmed V and J ends, which lost 4 bases and 3 bases, there was a span of 13 bases. Germline values: CDR1 LNHDA, CDR2 SQIVND (reference sequence). This CDR3 region has 14 residues. The CDR3 sequence is CASSTGPTSYEQYF. The CDR3 DNA follows: TGTGCCAGTAGTACGGGACCAACCAGCTACGAGCAGTACTTC.

This clonotype came up many times. The rearrangement uses TRBV20-1 and TRBJ1-2; 11 bases are shared with TRBD1. CDR1 is DFQATT and CDR2 is SNEGSKA in the germline V gene (reference sequence). Unmatched junction bases numbered 7, after V lost 3 bases and J lost 7 bases. The CDR3 contains 14 residues. CDR3: CSARPGTGGTGYTF. The CDR3 nucleotides are TGCAGTGCTAGGCCAGGGACAGGGGGAACTGGCTACACCTTC.

In its sample, this clonotype was seen a few times. The rearrangement uses TRBV7-6 and TRBJ1-2; 7 nucleotides match TRBD1. This CDR3 has 14 amino acids. The J segment lost 5 bases and the V segment lost 5 bases, leaving 8 bases of the junction unmatched. Germline-derived CDR1 and CDR2 are SGHVS and FNYEAQ. Here the CDR3 reads CASSPPTGPYGYTF. Written as DNA, the CDR3 is TGTGCCAGCAGCCCGCCGACAGGGCCTTATGGCTACACCTTC.

Here the CDR3 DNA reads TGCAGTGCTAGAGATCTGGACTTACCCTCCTACGAGCAGTACTTC. It is translated as CSARDLDLPSYEQYF. The chain uses TRBV20-1 and TRBJ2-7; TRBD2 might be the D (5 bases). V was trimmed by 0 bases and J by 0 bases, leaving 12 bases between them. This CDR3 contains 15 residues. Germline CDR1 DFQATT, CDR2 SNEGSKA (reference sequence).